The entry below gives a single T cell receptor (beta chain) sequence along with its context. In this sample, this clone turned up once. The clone's antigen remains unknown. Base quality data are lacking; no much larger clone is found one base away. This sample is part of a study of T cell repertoires in ileal Crohn's disease (dated 2019 in TCRdb). For the wider study: The median duration of disease was 7.9 years, and at the time of surgery around 40% of patients were active smokers. All patients had surgery for a complication: stricturing disease in around 60% and penetrating disease in about 39%. About half of the patients received postoperative therapy: fewer than 12 received thiopurines and approximately 19 received anti-TNF agents. A prospective multicentre cohort supplied the approximately 56 Crohn's disease patients whose TCR repertoires were analysed. Running in parallel with the study was a multicentre cohort set up to find predictors of early endoscopic recurrence following ileocolonic resection. Endoscopic postoperative recurrence was defined as a Rutgeerts score above i0. A total of roughly 170 mucosal samples from approximately 57 patients were sequenced, with samples obtained at several locations on the surgical specimen and at postoperative endoscopy.

Overall study results and their limits: Patients who were active smokers at surgery had a significantly higher proportion of clonal expansions than non-smokers (around 24% vs 18%, p=0.02). Higher high-frequency clone percentages at surgery were associated with endoscopic recurrence; all patients with clonality above 26.8% (18/57) had recurrence. Only a subgroup of patients, of unstated size, had mucosal CD4 and CD8 T cells sorted and sequenced. More high-frequency clones were carried by sorted CD8 T cells than by CD4 T cells, suggesting that mucosal expansions were mainly CD8.

For commercial TCRB immunosequencing, about 500 nanograms of biopsy DNA were submitted for each sample. CDR3 regions were amplified from genomic DNA by Adaptive Biotechnology using a two-step, amplification bias-controlled multiplex PCR. Primers covering every V and J gene segment were used in the first PCR, while barcodes and Illumina adapters were added in the second PCR. CDR3 libraries were sequenced using an Illumina instrument. In the authors' own workflow: The analysis used both the pipelines supplied by the vendor and custom analysis of the raw data in R/Bioconductor with R version 3.3.0. Clonality, ranging from 0 to 1, was calculated as the inverse of the normalised Shannon entropy of all productive clones. The repertoire share taken up by the top 100 clones defined high-frequency clones, and only clones that passed a 95% confidence test were kept. Repertoire diversity was measured with the Simpson index, and overlap between samples was measured with the Morisita-Horn index. TCRdb stores this immuneACCESS table with in-frame sequences only. Part of the clones is absent; in the studies checked, under half of the shortfall reflects unresolved V genes, and no reason is known for the rest. V and J calls and clone size are as listed in that table; D and trimming were resolved from the DNA. The sample profile shows about 16,000 clones; approximately 94% of them were found once. The ten largest clones represent 3% to 4% of the sample.

Adults with ileal or ileocolonic Crohn's disease for whom ileocolonic resection was indicated were considered eligible. Whole ileal mucosal biopsies were stored frozen at -80°C before DNA extraction. A TRizol-based method was used to extract genomic DNA from the frozen whole biopsies, and the DNA was quantified with a NanoDrop 2000 spectrophotometer. This receptor was taken from an adult with Crohn's disease. What was sequenced was ileal tissue.

The nucleotide sequence is given as TGCGCCAGCAGCTCTCGACAGGGTGGGAATGAGCAGTTCTTC. Translated, this gives CASSSRQGGNEQFF. Recombination joined TRBV5-1 with TRBJ2-1, and TRBD1 matches 7 of the central bases. For this chain, trimming is 3 bases at the V end and 7 bases at the J end, and the number of junction bases without a gene match is 7. The germline V gene gives CDR1 as SGHRS and CDR2 as YFSETQ. The CDR3 covers 14 residues, taking in both the cysteine and the phenylalanine. The only DNA kept is the CDR3, 42 bases in frame from the first base.